The entry that follows covers one TCR beta chain sequence. The antigen is not known. Every patient with CD3G deficiency had evidence of autoimmunity. Sorting split CD4+ cells into CD25-high CD127-low Tregs and CD25-low CD127-high conventional T cells. This sample is drawn from a study of regulatory T cells. General study points: Hydrophobic residues at CDR3 positions 6 and 7 were enriched in conventional CD4+ T cells of CD3G-deficient patients.

The CDR3 is made up of 15 amino acids. CDR1 and CDR2 (germline): SGHRS, YFSETQ. V shed 4 bases, J shed 5 bases, and the junction held 10 bases outside the gene matches. Primers: 52 TRBV forward and 13 TRBJ reverse. Method: immunoSEQ multiplex PCR; TCRdb's copy keeps in-frame clones and lacks some. The sample records about 29,000 clones, 85% to 95% being singletons. This TCR was sampled from a person under 30 with CD3G deficiency. Input material: conventional CD4+ T cells sorted from blood. This chain uses TRBV5-1 with TRBJ2-5; 8 nucleotides align to TRBD2. CDR3 bases: TGCGCCAGCAGCCTCTACGGGAGGGCCAGTGAGACCCAGTACTTC. It translates to CASSLYGRASETQYF.